The 7 T cell receptor beta chains given below trace back to one sample, sequenced in a study of blood T cells in healthy people across ages. Next came a second PCR, run for about 6 to 12 cycles, which used a sample-barcoded 5' primer along with a J-beta primer mix. TCRdb independently ran MiXCR on the 5' RACE reads; one entry per CDR3 protein. The profile covers about 1.4 million distinct CDR3 sequences, with roughly 64% appearing a single time and 6.5% to 8.5% taken by the ten largest. The specimen sequenced was blood. The source of these receptors is a man aged 18-30 years in good health.

The sample holds a few counts of this clonotype. The CDR3 loop reads CASSQEKEETQYF. DNA of the CDR3: TGCGCCAGCAGCCAAGAGAAGGAAGAGACCCAGTACTTC. This chain uses TRBV4-3 with TRBJ2-5; unclear D gene. CDR3 length equals 13 residues. Germline V lookup: CDR1 LGHNA, CDR2 YSLEER. V lost 0 bases and J 3 bases, leaving 5 bases between the germline ends.

The chain couples TRBV6-5 to TRBJ1-2; D is unclear. Trimming removed 0 bases from V and 1 base from J, with 9 bases in between. The CDR3 runs to 15 residues. CDR1 and CDR2 from the germline V gene are MNHEY and SVGAGI. DNA of the CDR3: TGTGCCAGCAGTTACTCGATGCCTGATAACTATGGCTACACCTTC. As protein: CASSYSMPDNYGYTF.

The count of this clonotype is one. This chain connects TRBV28 to TRBJ1-2; TRBD1 matches at 8 bases. Per the germline V gene, CDR1 is MDHEN and CDR2 is SYDVKM. The CDR3 consists of 14 residues. After removal of 10 bases from V and 2 bases from J, the junction contained 9 bases not matched to a gene. The chain's CDR3 is CAIRQGSKNYGYTF. CDR3 sequence (DNA): TGTGCCATCCGACAGGGGAGTAAGAACTATGGCTACACCTTC.

This sequence joins TRBV20-1 and TRBJ2-3; D gene ambiguous. V lost 3 bases and J 2 bases, leaving 6 bases between the germline ends. The CDR3 contains 12 residues. Germline CDR1 reads DFQATT; CDR2 reads SNEGSKA (reference sequence). CDR3 sequence: CSASAFTDTQYF. DNA for the CDR3: TGCAGTGCTAGTGCATTCACAGATACGCAGTATTTT.

There are a few counts of this clonotype. J is TRBJ2-1 and V is TRBV5-1; 8 positions agree with TRBD2. V shed 4 bases, J shed 5 bases, and the junction held 5 bases outside the gene matches. Germline V CDR1 and CDR2: SGHRS, YFSETQ. The length of the CDR3 is 14 residues. CDR3 coding DNA: TGCGCCAGCAGCCCTAGCGGGTCGAACAATGAGCAGTTCTTC. Amino acid sequence: CASSPSGSNNEQFF.

This clonotype has just one count. The rearrangement uses TRBV20-1 and TRBJ2-5; D gene uncertain. The J call is doubtful: the DNA matches TRBJ2-7 better. Germline CDR1 and CDR2: DFQATT and SNEGSKA (reference sequence). The CDR3 runs to 13 residues. CDR3 bases: TGCAGTGCTAGAGATCTAGGAGAACGCGAGCAGTACTTC. Protein sequence: CSARDLGEREQYF.

The gene calls are TRBV25-1 and TRBJ1-3; no definite D call. This CDR3 has 14 residues. The ends were cut back, 7 bases at V and 6 bases at J, with 16 bases in the middle. Germline values: CDR1 MGHDK, CDR2 SYGVNS. The DNA for the CDR3 is TGTGCCAGCAAGGAGACGGGCTCGGAAAACACCATATATTTT. Protein sequence: CASKETGSENTIYF.